What follows are 24 T cell receptor beta chains derived from one specimen sequenced in a study of T cell changes during pregnancy in multiple sclerosis. Clones were read by immunoSEQ multiplex PCR, and TCRdb kept only the in-frame ones, dropping some. The sample lists around 69,000 clones; around 94% were seen once. The starting material was peripheral blood, obtained in the third trimester of pregnancy. The receptors derive from a female donor in good health, enrolled as a control in a pregnancy study.

The V call is TRBV19, the J call TRBJ2-7; 7 bases agree with TRBD2. The germline V gene encodes CDR1 LNHDA and CDR2 SQIVND (reference sequence). Trimming cost V 1 base and J 3 bases; bases outside gene matches: 9. The CDR3 is made up of 16 amino acids. The CDR3 nucleotides are TGTGCCAGTAGTATAGTCTGGACTAGTGGGCGCTACGAGCAGTACTTC. Translating it yields CASSIVWTSGRYEQYF.

The chain joins TRBV9 to TRBJ2-7; 7 bases match TRBD2. The germline CDR1 and CDR2 sequences are SGDLS and YYNGEE. CDR3 length: 13 amino acids. Unmatched junction bases numbered 8, after V lost 4 bases and J lost 7 bases. CDR3 loop: CASSRIGGREQYF. The DNA for the CDR3 is TGTGCCAGCAGCCGCATCGGGGGGAGGGAGCAGTACTTC.

The chain carries TRBV19 and TRBJ1-5, with D unclear. Trimming stripped 5 bases from V and 10 bases from J, with 21 bases between. From germline, CDR1 is LNHDA and CDR2 SQIVND (reference sequence). The CDR3 extends over 15 amino acids. The CDR3 region is CASSLGGHGSQPQHF. The CDR3 coding sequence is TGTGCCAGTAGTCTTGGAGGCCATGGAAGTCAACCCCAGCATTTT. Full variable domain (rest looked up from reference TRBV19 and TRBJ1-5): DGGITQSPKYLFRKEGQNVTLSCEQNLNHDAMYWYRQDPGQGLRLIYYSQIVNDFQKGDIAEGYSVSREKKESFPLTVTSAQKNPTAFYLCASSLGGHGSQPQHFGDGTRLSIL.

This chain links TRBV19 with TRBJ1-1; D possibly corresponds to TRBD1 (5 bases). CDR3 size: 15 residues. V was cut by 4 bases and J by 2 bases, with 14 bases left in between. Per the germline V gene, CDR1 is LNHDA and CDR2 is SQIVND (reference sequence). The CDR3 DNA follows: TGTGCCAGTAGTACTCCGGGGGGGGAAAACACTGAAGCTTTCTTT. Its translation is CASSTPGGENTEAFF.

The rearrangement joins TRBV6-4 to TRBJ2-3; 9 positions agree with TRBD2. With 0 bases clipped from V and 1 base from J, the junction kept 5 bases outside the gene matches. The CDR3 has 17 residues. Germline lookup yields CDR1 MRHNA and CDR2 SNTAGT. The CDR3 nucleotides read TGTGCCAGCAGTGACTCCCCGACTAGCGGAGGCACAGATACGCAGTATTTT. Its translation: CASSDSPTSGGTDTQYF.

V is TRBV5-4 and J is TRBJ2-4; the match to TRBD1 covers 8 bases. Trimming took 4 bases from V and 7 from J; bases not matched to a gene: 13. From germline, CDR1 is SGHNT and CDR2 YYREEE (reference sequence). This CDR3 contains 16 residues. CDR3 bases: TGTGCCAGCAGCCCGTCGGGCAGGGGGCGAAGGAACATTCAGTACTTC. As protein: CASSPSGRGRRNIQYF.

This sequence joins TRBV5-1 and TRBJ2-1; 13 nucleotides agree with TRBD2. With V trimmed by 0 bases and J by 9 bases, 6 bases remained unmatched. CDR1 is SGHRS, CDR2 YFSETQ, per germline. The length of the CDR3 is 16 residues. CDR3: CASSLDTSGRGAEQFF. The CDR3 DNA reads TGCGCCAGCAGCTTGGATACTAGCGGGAGGGGCGCTGAGCAGTTCTTC.

The rearrangement uses TRBV6-5 and TRBJ2-7; 11 bases are a match to TRBD2. CDR1 is MNHEY and CDR2 is SVGAGI in the germline V gene. The CDR3 is 15 residues long. V lost 4 bases and J lost 3; bases outside the gene matches: 5. For the CDR3, the DNA is TGTGCCAGCAGTTCCGGGGGACTAGCGGACTACGAGCAGTACTTC. It codes for CASSSGGLADYEQYF.

This sequence joins TRBV7-6 and TRBJ2-1, with 9 positions matching TRBD2. Germline-derived CDR1 and CDR2 are SGHVS and FNYEAQ. The CDR3 length is 17 residues. V lost 1 base, J lost 3 bases, and 7 bases stayed unmatched. The CDR3 spells CASSLEGAGGHYNEQFF. The CDR3 nucleotides read TGTGCCAGCAGCTTAGAGGGTGCGGGAGGGCACTACAATGAGCAGTTCTTC.

The chain links TRBV5-1 to TRBJ2-5, with TRBD1 identical over 9 bases. Germline lookup yields CDR1 SGHRS and CDR2 YFSETQ. Trimming took 2 bases from V and 4 from J; bases not matched to a gene: 6. The CDR3 sequence is 15 residues long. CDR3 sequence (DNA): TGCGCCAGCAGCTTAACAGGGGGCGCGTCAGAGACCCAGTACTTC. Translating it yields CASSLTGGASETQYF.

The chain has TRBV9 and TRBJ2-1; TRBD2 agrees at 8 bases. V was pared by 3 bases and J by 10 bases, with 12 bases of the junction left unmatched. The germline V gene encodes CDR1 SGDLS and CDR2 YYNGEE. The CDR3 is 15 residues long. The CDR3 bases are TGTGCCAGCAGCGAACTAACAGCGGGAGTTGGGGAGCAGTTCTTC. Translating gives CASSELTAGVGEQFF.

The J gene is TRBJ2-7, the V gene TRBV28; 7 bases line up with TRBD1. V shed 8 bases, J shed 3 bases, and the junction held 10 bases outside the gene matches. The CDR3 is 14 residues long. Germline values: CDR1 MDHEN, CDR2 SYDVKM. CDR3 sequence: CASQNRQGVYEQYF. In nucleotides, the CDR3 is TGTGCCAGCCAAAATAGACAGGGTGTCTACGAGCAGTACTTC.

V is TRBV19 and J is TRBJ1-5; D might be TRBD1 (6 bases). Germline-derived CDR1 and CDR2 are LNHDA and SQIVND (reference sequence). The V end lost 3 bases, the J end lost 4 bases, and 16 bases lay between the germline ends. This CDR3 spans 16 amino acids. The CDR3 nucleotides are TGTGCCAGTAGTATGGAGTCAAGCAGGGGAAATCAGCCCCAGCATTTT. Protein: CASSMESSRGNQPQHF.

The J gene is TRBJ1-2, the V gene TRBV18; 9 nucleotides match TRBD1. V dropped 6 bases and J dropped 4; count of bases not matched to a gene: 6. Germline CDR1 reads KGHSH; CDR2 reads LQKENI. The CDR3 has 14 residues. In DNA form, the CDR3 reads TGTGCCAGCTCGGCGGACAGGGGTTCCTATGGCTACACCTTC. As protein: CASSADRGSYGYTF. The full variable domain, its missing parts supplied by reference TRBV18 and TRBJ1-2, is NAGVMQNPRHLVRRRGQEARLRCSPMKGHSHVYWYRQLPEEGLKFMVYLQKENIIDESGMPKERFSAEFPKEGPSILRIQQVVRGDSAAYFCASSADRGSYGYTFGSGTRLTVV.

The genes are TRBV9 and TRBJ2-3; no firm D call. Trimming left V 1 base short and J 0 bases short, with 6 bases between. Germline CDR1 is SGDLS and CDR2 is YYNGEE. The CDR3 is 14 residues long. This chain's CDR3 is CASSVLTSTDTQYF. Written as DNA, the CDR3 is TGTGCCAGCAGCGTATTAACTAGCACAGATACGCAGTATTTT.

The gene calls are TRBV4-2 and TRBJ1-5; the D is unclear. The CDR3 covers 16 residues. V was clipped by 0 bases and J by 3 bases, with 12 bases between them. Germline-derived CDR1 and CDR2 are LGHNA and YNFKEQ. CDR3 sequence: CASSQEGGGSNQPQHF. The CDR3 bases are TGTGCCAGCAGCCAAGAAGGCGGAGGTTCCAATCAGCCCCAGCATTTT.

V is TRBV5-4 and J is TRBJ1-6, with TRBD1 as a possible D gene (6 bases). This CDR3 comprises 16 residues. The ends were cut back, 1 base at V and 6 bases at J, with 14 bases in the middle. The germline gives CDR1 SGHNT, CDR2 YYREEE (reference sequence). CDR3 DNA sequence: TGTGCCAGCAGCTTGCCCAACAGGGAAGTTAATTCACCCCTCCACTTT. It is translated as CASSLPNREVNSPLHF.

The chain employs TRBV30 and TRBJ1-2; weak D call: TRBD1 (5 bases). Trimming left V 0 bases short and J 8 bases short, with 13 bases between. The CDR3 is made up of 13 amino acids. The germline gives CDR1 GTSNPN, CDR2 SVGIG (reference sequence). CDR3 bases: TGTGCCTGGAGTGTACGGGGGGTAGGAGGCTACACCTTC. Translating gives CAWSVRGVGGYTF.

V is TRBV7-9 and J is TRBJ2-6, with 10 bases identical to TRBD2. The length of the CDR3 is 18 residues. The V segment lost 2 bases and the J segment 4 bases; nucleotides outside the gene matches: 8. Germline-derived CDR1 and CDR2 are SEHNR and FQNEAQ (reference sequence). The CDR3 DNA follows: TGTGCCAGCAGCTTAAGGGGGACTAGCGTCTCCGGGGCCAACGTCCTGACTTTC. Its protein product is CASSLRGTSVSGANVLTF.

The J gene is TRBJ2-5, the V gene TRBV15; 7 bases match TRBD1. CDR3 length: 15 residues. Germline CDR1 and CDR2: LNHNV and YYDKDF (reference sequence). Unmatched junction bases numbered 3, after V lost 1 base and J lost 1 base. CDR3 DNA sequence: TGTGCCACCAGCAGAGCGACAGGGTTCCAAGAGACCCAGTACTTC. Translating it yields CATSRATGFQETQYF.

The V gene is TRBV7-9, the J gene TRBJ2-7, with 10 bases fitting TRBD2. The CDR3 contains 16 residues. Germline CDR1 and CDR2: SEHNR and FQNEAQ (reference sequence). V gave up 5 bases and J gave up 3 bases; unmatched junction bases: 10. CDR3 residues: CASSQGLAEPFYEQYF. Written as DNA, the CDR3 is TGTGCCAGCAGCCAAGGACTAGCGGAGCCCTTCTACGAGCAGTACTTC.

By frequency in the sample, this clone is medium-sized (0.01 to 0.1%). The J gene is TRBJ1-6, the V gene TRBV6-4; weak D call: TRBD1 (5 bases). Germline V gene sequence: CDR1 MRHNA, CDR2 SNTAGT. Trimming took 3 bases from V and 5 from J, leaving 5 bases between them. The CDR3 contains 13 residues. The DNA of the CDR3 is TGTGCCAGCAGTGAGGACAATAATTCACCCCTCCACTTT. Amino acids: CASSEDNNSPLHF.

The chain combines TRBV14 with TRBJ2-5; D is perhaps TRBD1 (6 bases). Looked up from germline, CDR1 is SGHDN and CDR2 is FVKESK. V dropped 5 bases and J dropped 2 bases, with 9 bases sitting between them. The CDR3 spans 13 residues. The CDR3: CASSKQGQETQYF. The CDR3 nucleotides are TGTGCCAGCAGCAAACAGGGACAAGAGACCCAGTACTTC.

V and J are TRBV4-3 and TRBJ2-5; 10 bases are a match to TRBD2. The CDR3 extends over 15 amino acids. The J segment lost 4 bases and the V segment lost 4 bases, leaving 6 bases of the junction unmatched. The germline V gene encodes CDR1 LGHNA and CDR2 YSLEER. The CDR3 reads CASSLAGGRGETQYF. The CDR3 coding sequence is TGCGCCAGCAGCCTAGCGGGAGGTCGTGGAGAGACCCAGTACTTC.